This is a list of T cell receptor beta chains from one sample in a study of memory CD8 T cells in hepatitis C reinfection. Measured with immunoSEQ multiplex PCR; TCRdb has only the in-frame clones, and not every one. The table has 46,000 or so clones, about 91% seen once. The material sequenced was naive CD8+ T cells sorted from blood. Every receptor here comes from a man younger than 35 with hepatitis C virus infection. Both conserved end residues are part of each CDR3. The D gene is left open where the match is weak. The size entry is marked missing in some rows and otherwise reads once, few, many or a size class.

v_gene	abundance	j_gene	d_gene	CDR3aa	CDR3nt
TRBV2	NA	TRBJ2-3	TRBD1	CALRGQGFTDTQYF	TGTGCCTTACGCGGACAGGGTTTTACAGATACGCAGTATTTT
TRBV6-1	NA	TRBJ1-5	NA	CASSEAGRVGHQPQHF	TGTGCCAGCAGTGAAGCTGGCAGGGTGGGTCATCAGCCCCAGCATTTT
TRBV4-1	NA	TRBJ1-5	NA	CASSQAGNQPQHF	TGCGCCAGCAGCCAGGCAGGCAATCAGCCCCAGCATTTT
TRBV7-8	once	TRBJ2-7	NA	CASSSHPGSGYEQYF	TGTGCCAGCAGCTCCCATCCGGGGAGCGGGTACGAGCAGTACTTC
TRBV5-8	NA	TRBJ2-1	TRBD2	CASSSTRGGGYNEQFF	TGTGCCAGCAGCTCTACTAGAGGCGGGGGATACAATGAGCAGTTCTTC
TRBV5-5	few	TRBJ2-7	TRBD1	CASSPTGQGRVYEQYF	TGTGCCAGCAGCCCAACGGGACAGGGGAGGGTCTACGAGCAGTACTTC
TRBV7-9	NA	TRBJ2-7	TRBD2	CASSPPTSGDEQYF	TGTGCCAGCAGCCCCCCTACTAGCGGAGACGAGCAGTACTTC
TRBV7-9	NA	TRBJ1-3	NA	CASSPDETEAGNTIYF	TGTGCCAGCAGCCCAGATGAGACAGAGGCTGGAAACACCATATATTTT
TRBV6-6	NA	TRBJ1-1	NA	CASFPQVMSTEAFF	TGTGCCAGCTTCCCCCAGGTCATGAGCACTGAAGCTTTCTTT
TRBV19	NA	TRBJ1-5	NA	CASSIASYSNQPQHF	TGTGCCAGTAGTATAGCGAGTTATAGCAATCAGCCCCAGCATTTT
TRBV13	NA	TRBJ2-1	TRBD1	CASSLGQNYNEQFF	TGTGCCAGCAGCTTGGGACAGAACTACAATGAGCAGTTCTTC
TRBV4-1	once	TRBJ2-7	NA	CASSQGQAAYEQYF	TGCGCCAGCAGCCAAGGGCAGGCAGCCTACGAGCAGTACTTC
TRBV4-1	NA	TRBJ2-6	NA	CASRGGVSGANVLTF	TGCGCCAGCAGAGGGGGGGTTTCTGGGGCCAACGTCCTGACTTTC
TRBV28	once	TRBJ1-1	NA	CASSLGIGGTEAFF	TGTGCCAGCAGTTTAGGGATAGGGGGCACTGAAGCTTTCTTT
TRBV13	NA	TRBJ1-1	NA	CASSFGLPDTVSSTFF	TGTGCCAGCAGCTTCGGACTACCTGACACGGTCTCGTCTACTTTCTTT
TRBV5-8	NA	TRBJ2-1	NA	CASSLTPQNEQFF	TGTGCCAGCAGCTTGACGCCCCAGAATGAGCAGTTCTTC
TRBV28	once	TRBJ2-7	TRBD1	CASSLSPGGYEQYF	TGTGCCAGCAGTTTATCTCCAGGGGGCTACGAGCAGTACTTC
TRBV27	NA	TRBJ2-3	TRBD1	CASSTTGAEAQYF	TGTGCCAGCAGTACTACAGGGGCGGAGGCGCAGTATTTT
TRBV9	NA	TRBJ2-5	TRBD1	CASSGQGAFQETQYF	TGTGCCAGCAGCGGACAGGGAGCCTTCCAAGAGACCCAGTACTTC
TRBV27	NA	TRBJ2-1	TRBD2	CASSLSSGVYNEQFF	TGTGCCAGCAGTTTATCTAGCGGGGTCTACAATGAGCAGTTCTTC
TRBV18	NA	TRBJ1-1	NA	CASSPEARVNTEAFF	TGTGCCAGCTCACCAGAAGCCAGGGTGAACACTGAAGCTTTCTTT
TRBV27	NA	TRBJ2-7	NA	CASSPSGTGWQYF	TGTGCCAGCAGCCCCTCAGGTACAGGATGGCAGTACTTC
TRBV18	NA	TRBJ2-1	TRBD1	CASSPPGQGINEQFF	TGTGCCAGCTCACCGCCGGGACAGGGGATAAATGAGCAGTTCTTC
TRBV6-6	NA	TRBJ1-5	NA	CASSPRGDQPQHF	TGTGCCAGCAGTCCCCGGGGGGATCAGCCCCAGCATTTT
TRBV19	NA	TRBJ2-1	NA	CASSDSLQSPYNEQFF	TGTGCCAGTAGCGACTCACTCCAGAGTCCCTACAATGAGCAGTTCTTC
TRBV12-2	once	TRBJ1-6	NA	CASRPDRGPHLNNSPLHF	TGTGCAAGTCGACCTGACAGGGGGCCTCACCTTAATAATTCACCCCTCCACTTT
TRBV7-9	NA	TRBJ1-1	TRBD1	CASSLGQIEAFF	TGTGCCAGCAGCTTGGGACAGATTGAAGCTTTCTTT
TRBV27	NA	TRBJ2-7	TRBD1	CASSWGGGQGNEQYF	TGTGCCAGCAGTTGGGGTGGAGGACAGGGTAACGAGCAGTACTTC
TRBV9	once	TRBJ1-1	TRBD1	CASSAGTGTEAFF	TGTGCCAGCAGCGCTGGGACAGGGACAGAAGCTTTCTTT
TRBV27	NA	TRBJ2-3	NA	CASSSRYTSTDTQYF	TGTGCCAGCAGTTCCCGATATACTAGCACAGATACGCAGTATTTT
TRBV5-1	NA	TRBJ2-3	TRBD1	CASSITGGSTDTQYF	TGCGCCAGCAGCATTACAGGGGGTAGCACAGATACGCAGTATTTT
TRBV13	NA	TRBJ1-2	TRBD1	CASSPVGQGARGYTF	TGTGCCAGCAGCCCTGTAGGACAGGGGGCGCGGGGCTACACCTTC
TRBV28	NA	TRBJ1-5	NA	CASSWGGPGDQPQHF	TGTGCCAGCAGTTGGGGGGGTCCAGGTGATCAGCCCCAGCATTTT
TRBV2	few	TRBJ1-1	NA	CASSESTGLGTEAFF	TGTGCCAGCAGTGAAAGTACAGGGCTGGGCACTGAAGCTTTCTTT
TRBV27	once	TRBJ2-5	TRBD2	CASKLAGGPGEQYF	TGTGCCAGCAAACTAGCGGGAGGGCCCGGTGAGCAGTACTTC
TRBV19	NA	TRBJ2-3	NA	CASSMGGRAFTDAQYF	TGTGCCAGTAGTATGGGAGGCAGGGCTTTCACAGATGCGCAGTATTTT
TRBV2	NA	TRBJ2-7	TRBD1	CASSGAGGYEQYF	TGTGCCAGCAGTGGGGCAGGGGGCTACGAGCAGTACTTC
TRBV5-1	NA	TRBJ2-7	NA	CASSLAAIGAYEQYF	TGCGCCAGCAGCTTGGCCGCGATTGGAGCCTACGAGCAGTACTTC
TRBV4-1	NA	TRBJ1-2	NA	CASSQDTDPGYGYTF	TGCGCCAGCAGCCAAGATACGGACCCGGGATATGGCTACACCTTC
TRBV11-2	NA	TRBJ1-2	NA	CASSLVPSPGDGYTF	TGTGCCAGCAGCTTAGTTCCCAGCCCCGGAGATGGCTACACCTTC
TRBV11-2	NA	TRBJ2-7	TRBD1	CASSLGYGQGSSYEQYF	TGTGCCAGCAGCTTAGGCTATGGACAGGGAAGCTCCTACGAGCAGTACTTC
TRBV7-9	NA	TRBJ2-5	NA	CASSLGTGYQETQYF	TGTGCCAGCAGCTTGGGTACAGGGTACCAAGAGACCCAGTACTTC
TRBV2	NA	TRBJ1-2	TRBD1	CASSGQGRGGYTF	TGTGCCAGCAGTGGACAGGGGCGAGGAGGCTACACCTTC
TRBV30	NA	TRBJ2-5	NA	CAWAWNLGAETQYF	TGTGCCTGGGCTTGGAACCTAGGAGCAGAGACCCAGTACTTC